Presented here are 3 T cell receptor beta chains from one specimen sequenced in a study of CD8+CD57+ T cells in acquired aplastic anemia. Patients picked for sequencing had shown CD8+CD57+ cell expansion detected by flow cytometry. Investigators profiled TCR beta VDJ and CDR3 from genomic DNA template. TCRdb used MiXCR to reprocess the reads, holding one entry per CDR3 protein. This table has 200,000 or so distinct CDR3 sequences, roughly 45% appearing once. Input material: sorted CD4+, CD8+, or CD8+CD57+ T cells (not recorded which) from PBMCs. The receptors stem from a human donor with aplastic anemia.

With regard to this clonotype: The junction shows a germline mismatch at one end, possibly a read error. The chain is built from TRBV20-1 and TRBJ2-7; TRBD1 matches at 10 bases. Germline loops: CDR1 DFQATT, CDR2 SNEGSKA (reference sequence). The CDR3 consists of 14 residues. The CDR3 is CSASYRDRGDEQCF. CDR3 DNA: TGCAGTGCTTCCTACCGGGACAGGGGCGACGAGCAGTGCTTC.

About this clonotype: Likely a read error: the CDR3 ends without its conserved phenylalanine or tryptophan. V is TRBV12-3 or TRBV12-4 and J is TRBJ1-5; D may be TRBD1 (6 bases). The V end was cut by 2 bases, the J end by 3 bases, with 17 bases between. This CDR3 has 17 residues. CDR3 protein: CASSLQRAGHTNQPQHS. CDR3 coding DNA: TGTGCCAGCAGTTTACAAAGAGCGGGACACACCAATCAGCCCCAGCATTCT.

This chain links TRBV29-1 with TRBJ2-7, with a possible D match to TRBD1 (5 bases). V was cut by 4 bases and J by 2 bases, with 15 bases left in between. This CDR3 spans 14 amino acids. Per germline, CDR1 SQVTM and CDR2 ANQGSEA. CDR3 coding DNA: TGCAGCGTTGGACTTGCGACAGCCCCCTACGAGCAGTACTTC. Translating gives CSVGLATAPYEQYF.